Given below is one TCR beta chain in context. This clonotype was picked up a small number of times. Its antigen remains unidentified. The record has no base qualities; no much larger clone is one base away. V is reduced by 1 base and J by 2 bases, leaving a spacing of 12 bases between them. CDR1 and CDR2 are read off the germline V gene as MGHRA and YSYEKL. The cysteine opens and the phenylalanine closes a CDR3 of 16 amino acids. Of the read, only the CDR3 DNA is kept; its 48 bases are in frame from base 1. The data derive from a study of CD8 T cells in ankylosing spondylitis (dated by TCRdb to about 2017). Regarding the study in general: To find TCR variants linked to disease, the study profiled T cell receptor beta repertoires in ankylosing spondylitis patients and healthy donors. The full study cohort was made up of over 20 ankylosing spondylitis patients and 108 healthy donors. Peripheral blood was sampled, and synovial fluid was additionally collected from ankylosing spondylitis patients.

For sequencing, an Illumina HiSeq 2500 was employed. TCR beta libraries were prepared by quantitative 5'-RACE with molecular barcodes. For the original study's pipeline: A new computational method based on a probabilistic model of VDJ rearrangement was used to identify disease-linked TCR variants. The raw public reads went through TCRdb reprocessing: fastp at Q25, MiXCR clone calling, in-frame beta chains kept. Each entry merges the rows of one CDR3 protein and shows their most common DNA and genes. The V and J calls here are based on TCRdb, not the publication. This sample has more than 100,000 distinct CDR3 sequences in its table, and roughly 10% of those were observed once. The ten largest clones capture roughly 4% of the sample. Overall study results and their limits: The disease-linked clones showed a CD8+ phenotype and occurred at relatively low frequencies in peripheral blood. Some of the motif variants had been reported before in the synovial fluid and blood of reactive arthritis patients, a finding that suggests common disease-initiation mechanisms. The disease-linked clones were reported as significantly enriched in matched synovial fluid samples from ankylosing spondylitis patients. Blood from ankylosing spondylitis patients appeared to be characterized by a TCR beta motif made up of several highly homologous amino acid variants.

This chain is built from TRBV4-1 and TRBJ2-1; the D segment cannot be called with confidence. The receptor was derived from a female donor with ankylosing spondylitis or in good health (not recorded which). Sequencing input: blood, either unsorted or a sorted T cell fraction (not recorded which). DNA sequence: TGCGCCAGCAGCCAAGTGAGACGGCAGACCTACAATGAGCAGTTCTTC. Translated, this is CASSQVRRQTYNEQFF.